A single sample is the source of the 2 T cell receptor beta chains below, sequenced in a study of OX40 agonist ivuxolimab in advanced cancers. The method was immunoSEQ multiplex PCR; TCRdb's version includes in-frame clones alone and lacks a portion of them. Among about 82,000 clones listed, approximately 92% were seen once. This sample comprised CD4+ or CD8+ T cells sorted from blood, obtained in a trial of the OX40 agonist ivuxolimab. These receptor sequences come from an adult with an advanced solid tumor such as melanoma, head and neck, liver or kidney cancer.

The CDR3 nucleotides read TGCGCCAGCAGCTTGCTAACTTCCACTAGCACAGATACGCAGTATTTT. Protein product: CASSLLTSTSTDTQYF. This rearrangement joins TRBV5-1 to TRBJ2-3; D is ambiguous. Deletions cut 1 base from V and 0 bases from J, with 12 bases between. This CDR3 comprises 16 residues. Germline CDR1 SGHRS, CDR2 YFSETQ.

The V call is TRBV10-3, the J call TRBJ1-5; D might be TRBD1 (5 bases). This CDR3 contains 12 residues. Germline values: CDR1 ENHRY, CDR2 SYGVKD. V lost 9 bases and J 3 bases, leaving 9 bases between the germline ends. The CDR3 DNA follows: TGTGCCATATCAGGGATCAATCAGCCCCAGCATTTT. It translates to CAISGINQPQHF.